These T cell receptor beta chains were read from a single sample in a study of tumor-infiltrating lymphocytes in primary liver carcinoma. TCRdb independently ran MiXCR on the multiplex PCR reads; one entry per CDR3 protein. In the table there are under 200,000 distinct CDR3 sequences, around three fifths of which are singletons. Sequencing input: peripheral blood. These receptors all come from a woman aged 55-75 years with primary liver carcinoma and hepatitis B virus infection. Each CDR3 is given with its conserved first and last residue. D genes are given only for firm matches.

TRBJ2-4	TRBV11-2	-	CASSLVLGVGVKNIQYF	TGTGCCAGCAGCTTAGTGCTGGGGGTGGGCGTCAAAAACATTCAGTACTTC
TRBJ1-5	TRBV30	-	CAWSAGAGRDQPQHF	TGTGCCTGGAGTGCGGGGGCAGGGAGGGATCAGCCCCAGCATTTT
TRBJ2-7	TRBV5-1	-	CASSPGMTYGQYF	TGCGCCAGCAGCCCAGGGATGACCTACGGGCAGTACTTC
TRBJ2-3	TRBV11-2	-	CTSSLGGIISDTQYF	TGTACCAGCAGCTTGGGCGGGATCATCTCAGATACGCAGTATTTT
TRBJ1-1	TRBV12-3/TRBV12-4	-	CARSFRQKYTEAFF	TGTGCCAGGAGTTTTCGACAGAAATACACTGAAGCTTTCTTT
TRBJ2-3	TRBV11-1	TRBD2	CASSSRDGTSRSTTDTQYF	TGTGCCAGCAGCTCCCGGGACGGGACTAGCAGGAGTACTACAGATACGCAGTATTTT
TRBJ2-3	TRBV5-1	-	CASTYTGATDTQYF	TGCGCCAGCACCTACACGGGGGCCACAGATACGCAGTATTTT
TRBJ2-3	TRBV29-1	TRBD2	CSVDSGISTDTQYF	TGCAGCGTTGACAGCGGGATTAGTACAGATACGCAGTATTTT
TRBJ2-3	TRBV5-4	TRBD2	CASSLDSGGATDTQYF	TGTGCCAGCAGCTTGGATTCGGGAGGGGCGACAGATACGCAGTATTTT
TRBJ2-7	TRBV11-2	-	CASSQTGEQYF	TGTGCCAGCAGTCAGACTGGCGAGCAGTACTTT
TRBJ1-1	TRBV11-2	-	CARNSAVVGTEAFF	TGTGCCAGAAACTCCGCCGTTGTCGGGACTGAAGCTTTCTTT
TRBJ2-3	TRBV28	-	CASSLKAGLGETQYF	TGTGCCAGCAGTTTAAAGGCAGGTCTTGGAGAAACGCAGTATTTT
TRBJ1-4	TRBV11-2	TRBD1	CASSSTGTIRATNEKLFF	TGTGCCAGCAGCTCGACAGGGACCATTCGAGCAACTAATGAAAAATTATTTTTT